Presented here are 9 T cell receptor beta chains from one specimen sequenced in a study of T cell responses to AZD1222 COVID-19 vaccine. The data were produced by immunoSEQ multiplex PCR, yet TCRdb's version contains in-frame clones alone and is incomplete. The sample consists of roughly 120,000 clones, 88% of them appearing once. Here the sequenced sample was peripheral blood, taken on day 0 of MenACWY control vaccination. The receptor set was obtained from an adult in good health.

The rearrangement joins TRBV7-2 to TRBJ1-3, with a tentative D call TRBD1 (6 bases). V shed 5 bases and J shed 0 bases, with 14 bases lying between them. The CDR3 sequence is 16 residues long. The germline CDR1 and CDR2 sequences are SGHTA and FQGNSA. CDR3 residues: CASSQGQSRSGNTIYF. CDR3 DNA sequence: TGTGCCAGCAGCCAAGGACAGTCCCGCTCTGGAAACACCATATATTTT. The entire variable domain, with the rest obtained from reference TRBV7-2 and TRBJ1-3, is as follows: GAGVSQSPSNKVTEKGKDVELRCDPISGHTALYWYRQSLGQGLEFLIYFQGNSAPDKSGLPSDRFSAERTGGSVSTLTIQRTQQEDSAVYLCASSQGQSRSGNTIYFGEGSWLTVV.

The chain is built from TRBV11-3 and TRBJ1-1; unclear D gene. Germline loops: CDR1 SGHNT, CDR2 YENEEA. The V end lost 4 bases, the J end lost 3 bases, and 12 bases lay between the germline ends. The CDR3 is 14 amino acids. The CDR3 protein is CASSSRGVDTEAFF. The CDR3 DNA follows: TGTGCCAGCAGCTCTCGCGGTGTGGACACTGAAGCTTTCTTT.

This rearrangement joins TRBV9 to TRBJ1-6; D possibly corresponds to TRBD1 (5 bases). The CDR3 spans 14 residues. Trimming removed 6 bases from V and 10 bases from J, with 17 bases in between. CDR1 SGDLS and CDR2 YYNGEE come from the germline V gene. Written as DNA, the CDR3 is TGTGCCAGCAACGCCGGGAGGGGAGGGTCACCCCTCCACTTT. Residues: CASNAGRGGSPLHF.

J is TRBJ2-2 and V is TRBV11-2, with 13 positions matching TRBD2. The CDR3 covers 18 residues. Germline V lookup: CDR1 SGHAT, CDR2 FQNNGV. J was trimmed by 4 bases and V by 4 bases; bases with no gene match: 9. CDR3 amino acids: CASSSTSGRALITGELFF. CDR3 DNA sequence: TGTGCCAGCAGCTCCACTAGCGGGAGGGCCTTGATCACCGGGGAGCTGTTTTTT.

The chain employs TRBV27 and TRBJ1-5; weak D call: TRBD1 (6 bases). Between the trimmed V and J ends, which lost 3 bases and 4 bases, there was a span of 10 bases. Germline V lookup: CDR1 MNHEY, CDR2 SMNVEV (reference sequence). The CDR3 spans 14 residues. The DNA for the CDR3 is TGTGCCAGCAGTTTGCGGGGGCGTAATCAGCCCCAGCATTTT. Translation gives CASSLRGRNQPQHF.

This clone was detected once. The genes are TRBV28 and TRBJ1-5, with a possible D match to TRBD1 (6 bases). V was shortened by 7 bases and J by 6 bases, with 25 bases between the two germline ends. CDR3 length equals 17 residues. Germline-derived CDR1 and CDR2 are MDHEN and SYDVKM. CDR3: CASISYRDVGGAQPQHF. The DNA for the CDR3 is TGTGCCAGCATATCGTACCGGGACGTAGGGGGTGCTCAGCCCCAGCATTTT. The full variable domain, its missing parts supplied by reference TRBV28 and TRBJ1-5, is DVKVTQSSRYLVKRTGEKVFLECVQDMDHENMFWYRQDPGLGLRLIYFSYDVKMKEKGDIPEGYSVSREKKERFSLILESASTNQTSMYLCASISYRDVGGAQPQHFGDGTRLSIL.

The sample holds a few counts of this clone. Compared with germline, one end of the junction differs, possibly owing to a read error. The chain links TRBV28 to TRBJ1-6; D is perhaps TRBD1 (5 bases). CDR1 and CDR2 from the germline V gene are MDHEN and SYDVKM. CDR3 size: 16 residues. The DNA for the CDR3 is TGTGCCAGCGGTTTACAGGAAAGCTCCTATAATTCACCCCTCCACTTT. This translates into CASGLQESSYNSPLHF.

This chain uses TRBV28 with TRBJ2-1; 11 nucleotides align to TRBD2. CDR1 and CDR2 (germline): MDHEN, SYDVKM. The V and J ends lost 3 bases and 4 bases, in that order; junction bases with no gene match: 8. The CDR3 length is 17 residues. The CDR3 sequence is CASSFRTSGSWYNEQFF. Here the CDR3 DNA reads TGTGCCAGCAGTTTCCGAACTAGCGGGAGTTGGTACAATGAGCAGTTCTTC.

The rearrangement joins TRBV5-1 to TRBJ1-3; D might be TRBD1 (6 bases). There are 14 residues in the CDR3. In germline, CDR1 is SGHRS, CDR2 YFSETQ. Trimming pared 5 bases from V and 0 bases from J, leaving 9 bases between. CDR3 sequence (DNA): TGCGCCAGCAGTTCGGACAGCTCTGGAAACACCATATATTTT. Translating gives CASSSDSSGNTIYF. Combining the CDR3 with reference TRBV5-1 and TRBJ1-3 gives the whole variable domain KAGVTQTPRYLIKTRGQQVTLSCSPISGHRSVSWYQQTPGQGLQFLFEYFSETQRNKGNFPGRFSGRQFSNSRSEMNVSTLELGDSALYLCASSSDSSGNTIYFGEGSWLTVV.